This is a list of T cell receptor beta chains from one sample in a study of shared T cell receptors in the human thymus. TCRdb keeps only in-frame clones here, not all; method: immunoSEQ multiplex PCR. The profile shows about 380,000 clones, more than 85% of them singletons. The sequencing input was thymocytes. Source of these receptors: a human donor. CDR3s include the opening cysteine and the closing phenylalanine or tryptophan. The D gene is left open where the match is weak. Not every row has a clone size; where given, it reads once, few, many or a size class.

abundance	v_gene	j_gene	d_gene	CDR3aa	CDR3nt
.	TRBV27	TRBJ2-2	.	CASRHPTSNTGELFF	TGTGCCAGCAGGCACCCTACCTCGAACACCGGGGAGCTGTTTTTT
.	TRBV14	TRBJ2-3	TRBD2	CASSQDPSGRASTDTQYF	TGTGCCAGCAGCCAAGATCCTAGCGGGAGGGCCAGCACAGATACGCAGTATTTT
.	TRBV4-3	TRBJ2-3	.	CASSPSARGRTDTQYF	TGCGCCAGCAGCCCCTCGGCCAGGGGTCGGACAGATACGCAGTATTTT
.	TRBV28	TRBJ2-7	.	CASSYEQYF	TGTGCCAGCAGTTACGAGCAGTACTTC
.	TRBV4-3	TRBJ2-3	TRBD2	CASSQTSGRTTDTQYF	TGCGCCAGCAGCCAAACTAGCGGGAGGACCACAGATACGCAGTATTTT
.	TRBV10-2	TRBJ2-7	.	CASSEDYDRRGYEQYF	TGCGCCAGCAGTGAAGATTATGACAGGAGGGGTTACGAGCAGTACTTC
.	TRBV27	TRBJ2-1	TRBD2	CASSGTSAYNEQFF	TGTGCCAGCTCCGGGACTAGCGCCTACAATGAGCAGTTCTTC
once	TRBV28	TRBJ2-7	.	CASMPPGPYEQYF	TGTGCCAGCATGCCTCCAGGGCCCTACGAGCAGTACTTC
.	TRBV28	TRBJ1-5	.	CASAAQFLRYNQPQHF	TGTGCCAGCGCAGCCCAGTTTCTCCGCTATAATCAGCCCCAGCATTTT
.	TRBV5-4	TRBJ2-5	TRBD2	CASSLLLAPGETQYF	TGTGCCAGCAGCTTATTACTAGCGCCCGGGGAGACCCAGTACTTC
.	TRBV28	TRBJ2-3	.	CATEDTDTQYF	TGTGCCACCGAGGACACAGATACGCAGTATTTT
.	TRBV28	TRBJ2-7	TRBD2	CASSLFLAGAYEQYF	TGTGCCAGCAGTTTATTCCTAGCGGGAGCCTACGAGCAGTACTTC
.	TRBV19	TRBJ2-7	.	CASSREPGDEQYF	TGTGCCAGTAGTAGGGAGCCTGGGGACGAGCAGTACTTC
.	TRBV27	TRBJ2-7	TRBD2	CASSPRDGRMGEQYF	TGTGCCAGCAGTCCCCGGGACGGGAGGATGGGTGAGCAGTACTTC
.	TRBV27	TRBJ2-3	.	CASRRTELSTDTQYF	TGTGCCAGCAGACGGACCGAACTAAGCACAGATACGCAGTATTTT
.	TRBV6-4	TRBJ2-3	TRBD2	CASSPERERETDTQYF	TGTGCCAGCAGTCCCGAGCGGGAGCGGGAGACAGATACGCAGTATTTT
.	TRBV28	TRBJ2-7	.	CASSPRLTRDYEQYF	TGTGCCAGCAGTCCGCGATTGACTCGTGACTACGAGCAGTACTTC
.	TRBV5-6	TRBJ2-5	TRBD2	CASRRPGLAHETQYF	TGTGCCAGCAGGCGTCCGGGACTAGCCCATGAGACCCAGTACTTC
.	TRBV7-2	TRBJ2-7	.	CASSLGPQGFEQYF	TGTGCCAGCAGCTTAGGGCCCCAGGGATTCGAGCAGTACTTC
once	TRBV9	TRBJ1-2	.	CASSPRGGTNYGYTF	TGTGCCAGCAGCCCTAGAGGTGGAACTAACTATGGCTACACCTTC
.	TRBV27	TRBJ2-3	.	CASSLSLRESTDTQYF	.
few	TRBV2	TRBJ2-3	.	CASRTSGGDTQYF	TGTGCCAGCAGAACTAGTGGTGGGGATACGCAGTATTTT
.	TRBV14	TRBJ2-7	.	CASSYPGQDSPYEQYF	TGTGCCAGCAGCTACCCGGGGCAGGACAGCCCCTACGAGCAGTACTTC
once	TRBV5-1	TRBJ2-7	TRBD1	CASSSRSAGGQGVIFSLLTYEQYF	TGCGCCAGCAGCTCCCGTTCCGCGGGTGGACAGGGGGTCATCTTTTCCCTTCTAACCTACGAGCAGTACTTC
.	TRBV9	TRBJ2-1	.	CASSVDGLIAYNEQFF	TGTGCCAGCAGCGTAGACGGCCTCATTGCCTACAATGAGCAGTTCTTC
.	TRBV28	TRBJ1-1	TRBD1	CASSPRPSPLQGSVNTEAFF	TGTGCCAGCAGTCCACGGCCTTCGCCGTTACAGGGGTCGGTGAACACTGAAGCTTTCTTT
once	TRBV5-1	TRBJ2-1	.	CASTKGGKDNEQFF	TGCGCCAGCACAAAGGGCGGGAAGGACAATGAGCAGTTCTTC
once	TRBV28	TRBJ2-7	TRBD2	CASEFREAYQQYF	TGTGCCAGCGAATTCCGGGAGGCTTACCAGCAGTACTTC
.	TRBV9	TRBJ1-4	.	CASSVGGREGEKLFF	TGTGCCAGCAGCGTAGGGGGAAGGGAGGGTGAAAAACTGTTTTTT
.	TRBV12-5	TRBJ2-3	.	CASGLSNRVDTQYF	TGTGCTAGTGGTTTGTCCAACAGGGTGGATACGCAGTATTTT
.	TRBV19	TRBJ2-7	.	CASSIGAGSNEQYF	TGTGCCAGTAGTATAGGGGCAGGGAGTAACGAGCAGTACTTC
.	TRBV27	TRBJ2-1	.	CASSFRESRNEQFF	TGTGCCAGCAGTTTCCGGGAGTCTAGGAATGAGCAGTTCTTC
.	TRBV9	TRBJ2-1	.	CASSAGVPSYNEQFF	TGTGCCAGCAGCGCCGGTGTCCCCTCCTACAATGAGCAGTTCTTC
.	TRBV10-3	TRBJ1-1	.	CAITRIGLRAFF	TGTGCCATCACTAGAATAGGACTCCGCGCTTTCTTT
.	TRBV27	TRBJ2-1	TRBD2	CASSVSGPPYNEQFF	TGTGCCAGCAGTGTTAGCGGGCCCCCCTACAATGAGCAGTTCTTC
.	TRBV2	TRBJ2-1	TRBD1	CASSGQGQNNEQFF	TGTGCCAGCTCCGGACAGGGGCAAAACAATGAGCAGTTCTTC
.	TRBV7-6	TRBJ2-2	TRBD1	CASTQGVGLWNTGELFF	TGTGCCAGCACCCAGGGGGTGGGTCTTTGGAACACCGGGGAGCTGTTTTTT
.	TRBV25-1	TRBJ1-5	.	CASSGDSNQPQHF	TGTGCCAGCAGTGGGGACAGCAATCAGCCCCAGCATTTT
.	TRBV28	TRBJ1-1	.	CASSRIRGTEAFF	TGTGCCAGCAGCCGTATTAGAGGGACTGAAGCTTTCTTT
.	TRBV4-1	TRBJ1-5	.	CASSPGWWGNQPQHF	TGCGCCAGCAGCCCAGGGTGGTGGGGCAATCAGCCCCAGCATTTT
once	TRBV6-5	TRBJ2-1	.	CASTPQGRNEQFF	TGTGCCAGCACCCCACAGGGTCGGAATGAGCAGTTCTTC
.	TRBV6-5	TRBJ2-7	TRBD2	CASRVAGRTTYEQYF	TGTGCCAGCAGAGTAGCGGGCAGAACTACCTACGAGCAGTACTTC
.	TRBV4-3	TRBJ2-2	TRBD2	CASSQEWTSGSPPTGELFF	TGCGCCAGCAGCCAAGAGTGGACTAGCGGGAGTCCCCCTACCGGGGAGCTGTTTTTT
.	TRBV27	TRBJ2-3	TRBD2	CASRPSSGGDTQYF	TGTGCCAGCAGGCCCTCTAGCGGTGGGGATACGCAGTATTTT
.	TRBV7-9	TRBJ2-4	.	CASSAAKNIQYF	TGTGCCAGCAGCGCCGCCAAAAACATTCAGTACTTC
.	TRBV27	TRBJ2-1	TRBD1	CASSCGQGDQLDEQFF	TGTGCCAGCAGTTGCGGACAGGGTGACCAGTTAGATGAGCAGTTCTTC
few	TRBV28	TRBJ2-4	.	CASEQLLGIQYF	TGTGCCAGCGAGCAACTACTGGGCATTCAGTACTTC
once	TRBV15	TRBJ2-1	TRBD2	CATGPGLATRRENNEQFF	TGTGCCACGGGACCGGGACTAGCGACTCGACGGGAAAACAATGAGCAGTTCTTC
.	TRBV2	TRBJ2-1	.	CASSERQGSYNEQFF	TGTGCCAGCAGTGAGCGTCAGGGATCCTACAATGAGCAGTTCTTC
.	TRBV5-1	TRBJ1-2	TRBD1	CASKTGEANYGYTF	TGCGCCAGCAAGACAGGGGAGGCTAACTATGGCTACACCTTC
few	TRBV5-4	TRBJ2-3	TRBD2	CASSSGLAGGLTQYF	TGTGCCAGCAGCTCCGGACTAGCGGGAGGGCTCACGCAGTATTTT
.	TRBV4-2	TRBJ2-7	TRBD2	CASSHVNIAGAYEQYF	TGTGCCAGCAGCCATGTGAATATAGCGGGAGCCTACGAGCAGTACTTC
.	TRBV28	TRBJ1-1	.	CASSKTGMNTEAFF	TGTGCCAGCAGCAAGACAGGCATGAACACTGAAGCTTTCTTT
.	TRBV11-2	TRBJ1-3	TRBD1	CASSSHTRTGAPYTIYF	TGTGCCAGCAGCTCACATACGAGAACAGGGGCGCCTTACACCATATATTTT
.	TRBV7-2	TRBJ2-7	.	CASSDKVFYEQYF	TGTGCCAGCAGCGACAAGGTCTTCTACGAGCAGTACTTC
few	TRBV28	TRBJ1-1	.	CATSWGTEAFF	TGTGCCACCTCATGGGGCACTGAAGCTTTCTTT
.	TRBV29-1	TRBJ2-3	.	CSVWSTRGLNFVPDTQYF	TGCAGCGTTTGGTCCACTAGGGGACTTAACTTCGTCCCAGATACGCAGTATTTT